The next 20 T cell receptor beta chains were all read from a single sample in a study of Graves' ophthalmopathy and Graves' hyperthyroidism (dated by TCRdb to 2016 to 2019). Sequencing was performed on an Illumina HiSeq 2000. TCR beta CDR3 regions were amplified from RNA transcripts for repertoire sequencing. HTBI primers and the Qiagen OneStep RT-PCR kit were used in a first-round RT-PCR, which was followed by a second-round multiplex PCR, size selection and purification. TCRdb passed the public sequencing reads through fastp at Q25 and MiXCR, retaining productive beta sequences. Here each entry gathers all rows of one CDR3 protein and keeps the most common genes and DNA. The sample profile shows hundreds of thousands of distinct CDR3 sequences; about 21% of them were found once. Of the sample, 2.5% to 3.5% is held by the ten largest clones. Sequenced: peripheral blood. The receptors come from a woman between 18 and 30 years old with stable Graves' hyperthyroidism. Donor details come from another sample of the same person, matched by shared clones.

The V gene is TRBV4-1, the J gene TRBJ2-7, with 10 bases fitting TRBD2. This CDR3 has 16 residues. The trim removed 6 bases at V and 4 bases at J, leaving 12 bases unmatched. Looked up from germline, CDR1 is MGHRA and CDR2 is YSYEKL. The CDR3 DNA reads TGCGCCAGCAGACCTCGGCTAGCGGGAGATGCGTACGAGCAGTACTTC. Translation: CASRPRLAGDAYEQYF.

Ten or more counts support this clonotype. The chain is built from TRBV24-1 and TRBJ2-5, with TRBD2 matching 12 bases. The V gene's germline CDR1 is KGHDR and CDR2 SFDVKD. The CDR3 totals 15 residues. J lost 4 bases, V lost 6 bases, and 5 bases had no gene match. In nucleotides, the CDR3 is TGTGCCACCAGTAGCCTAGCGGGAGGGGGAGAGACCCAGTACTTC. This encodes CATSSLAGGGETQYF.

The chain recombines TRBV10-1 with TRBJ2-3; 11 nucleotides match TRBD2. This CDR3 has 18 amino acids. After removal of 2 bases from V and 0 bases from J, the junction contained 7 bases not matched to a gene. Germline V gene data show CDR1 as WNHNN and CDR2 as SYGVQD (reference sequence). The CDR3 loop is CASSELALAGGSTDTQYF. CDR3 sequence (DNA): TGCGCCAGCAGTGAGCTGGCTCTAGCGGGAGGTAGCACAGATACGCAGTATTTT.

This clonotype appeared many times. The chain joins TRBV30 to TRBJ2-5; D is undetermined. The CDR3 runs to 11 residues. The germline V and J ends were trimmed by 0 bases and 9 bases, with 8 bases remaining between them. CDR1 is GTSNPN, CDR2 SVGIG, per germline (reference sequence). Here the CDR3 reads CAWSVRTAQYF. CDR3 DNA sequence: TGTGCCTGGAGTGTACGGACGGCCCAGTACTTC.

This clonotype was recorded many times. The CDR3 sequence: CASSPLQGTEAFF. Written as DNA, the CDR3 is TGTGCCAGCAGCCCCCTACAGGGCACTGAAGCTTTCTTT. V usage is TRBV12-3 or TRBV12-4 and J usage is TRBJ1-1; D is perhaps TRBD1 (6 bases). V shed 6 bases and J shed 4 bases, with 12 bases lying between them. This CDR3 contains 13 residues.

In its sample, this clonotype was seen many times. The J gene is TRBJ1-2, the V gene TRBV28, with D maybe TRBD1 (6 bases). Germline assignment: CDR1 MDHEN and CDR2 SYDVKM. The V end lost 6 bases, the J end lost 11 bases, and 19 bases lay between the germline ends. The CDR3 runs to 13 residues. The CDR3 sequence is CASSAGGPEWYTF. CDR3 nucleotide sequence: TGTGCCAGCAGCGCCGGGGGGCCGGAGTGGTACACCTTC.

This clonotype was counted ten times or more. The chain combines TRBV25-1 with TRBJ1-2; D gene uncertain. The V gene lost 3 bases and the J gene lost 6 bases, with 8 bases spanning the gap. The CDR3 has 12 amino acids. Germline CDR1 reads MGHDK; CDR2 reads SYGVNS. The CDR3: CASSERPDGYTF. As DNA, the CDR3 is TGTGCCAGCAGTGAGCGGCCTGATGGCTACACCTTC.

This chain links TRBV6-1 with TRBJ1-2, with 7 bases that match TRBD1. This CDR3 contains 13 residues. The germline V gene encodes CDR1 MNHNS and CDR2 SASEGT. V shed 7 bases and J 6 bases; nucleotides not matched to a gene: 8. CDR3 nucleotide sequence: TGTGCCAGCAAAGCGACAGGGACAGATGGCTACACCTTC. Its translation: CASKATGTDGYTF.

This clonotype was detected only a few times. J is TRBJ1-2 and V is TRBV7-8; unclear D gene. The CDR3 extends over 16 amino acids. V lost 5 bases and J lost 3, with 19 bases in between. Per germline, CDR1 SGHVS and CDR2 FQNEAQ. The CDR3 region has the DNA TGTGCCAGCAGCCTTTCCAAGGAAGACACCGACTATGGCTACACCTTC. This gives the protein CASSLSKEDTDYGYTF.

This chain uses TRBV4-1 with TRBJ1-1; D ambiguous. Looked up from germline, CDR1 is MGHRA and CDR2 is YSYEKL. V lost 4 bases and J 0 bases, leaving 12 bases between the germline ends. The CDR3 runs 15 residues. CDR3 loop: CASSPSLTMNTEAFF. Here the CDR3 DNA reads TGCGCCAGCAGCCCGAGTTTGACCATGAACACTGAAGCTTTCTTT.

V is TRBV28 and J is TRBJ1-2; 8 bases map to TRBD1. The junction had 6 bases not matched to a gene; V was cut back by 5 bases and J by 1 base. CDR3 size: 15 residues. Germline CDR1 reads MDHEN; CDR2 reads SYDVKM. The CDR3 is CASSRGQAVNYGYTF. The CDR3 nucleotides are TGTGCCAGCAGTCGGGGACAGGCTGTTAACTATGGCTACACCTTC.

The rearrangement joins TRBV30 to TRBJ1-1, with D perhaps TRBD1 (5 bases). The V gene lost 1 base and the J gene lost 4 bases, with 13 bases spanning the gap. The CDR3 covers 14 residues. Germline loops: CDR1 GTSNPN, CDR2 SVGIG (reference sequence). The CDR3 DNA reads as TGTGCCTGGAGTGGCAACTCCGGGGGCACTGAAGCTTTCTTT. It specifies CAWSGNSGGTEAFF.

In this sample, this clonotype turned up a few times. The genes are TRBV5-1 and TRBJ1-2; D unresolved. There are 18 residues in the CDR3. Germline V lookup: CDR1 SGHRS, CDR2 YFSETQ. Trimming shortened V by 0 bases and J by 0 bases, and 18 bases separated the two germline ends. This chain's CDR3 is CASSLGIKAIETNYGYTF. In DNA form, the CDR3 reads TGCGCCAGCAGCTTGGGAATAAAGGCGATCGAAACTAACTATGGCTACACCTTC.

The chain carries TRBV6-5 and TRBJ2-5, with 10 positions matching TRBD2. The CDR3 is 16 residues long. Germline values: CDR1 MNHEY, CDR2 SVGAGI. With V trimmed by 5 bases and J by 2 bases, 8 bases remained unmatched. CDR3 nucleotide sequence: TGTGCCAGCAGTACTAGCACTAGCGGGGTACAAGAGACCCAGTACTTC. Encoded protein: CASSTSTSGVQETQYF.

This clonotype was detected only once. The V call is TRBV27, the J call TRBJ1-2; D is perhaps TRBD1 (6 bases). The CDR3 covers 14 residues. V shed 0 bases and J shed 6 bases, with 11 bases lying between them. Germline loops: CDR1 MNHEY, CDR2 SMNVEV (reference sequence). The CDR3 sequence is CASSLSGNRDGYTF. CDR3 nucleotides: TGTGCCAGCAGTTTATCGGGGAACAGGGATGGCTACACCTTC.

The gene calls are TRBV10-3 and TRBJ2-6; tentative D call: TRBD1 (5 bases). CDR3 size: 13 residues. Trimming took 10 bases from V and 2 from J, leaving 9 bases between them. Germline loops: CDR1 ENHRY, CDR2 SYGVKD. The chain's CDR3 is CASQGTGANVLTF. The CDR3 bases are TGTGCCAGCCAGGGAACTGGGGCCAACGTCCTGACTTTC.

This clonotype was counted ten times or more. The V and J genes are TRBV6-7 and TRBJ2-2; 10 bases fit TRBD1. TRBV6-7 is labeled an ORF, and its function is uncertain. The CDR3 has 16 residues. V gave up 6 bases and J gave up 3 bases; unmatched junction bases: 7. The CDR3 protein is CASSHRDRGDTGELFF. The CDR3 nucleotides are TGTGCCAGCAGCCACCGGGACAGGGGCGACACCGGGGAGCTGTTTTTT.

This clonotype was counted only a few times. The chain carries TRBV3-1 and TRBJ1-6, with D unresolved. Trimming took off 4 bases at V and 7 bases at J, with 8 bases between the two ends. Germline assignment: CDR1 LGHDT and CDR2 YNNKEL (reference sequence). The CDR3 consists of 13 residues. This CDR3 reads CASSPTSNSPLHF. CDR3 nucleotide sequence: TGTGCCAGCAGCCCGACTTCAAATTCACCCCTCCACTTT.

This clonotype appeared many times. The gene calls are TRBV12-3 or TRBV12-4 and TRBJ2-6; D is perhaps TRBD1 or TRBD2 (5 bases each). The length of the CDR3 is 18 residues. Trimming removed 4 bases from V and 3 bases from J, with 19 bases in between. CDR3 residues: CASSYRGQGDYGANVLTF. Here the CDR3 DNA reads TGTGCCAGCAGTTATCGCGGGCAGGGTGATTATGGGGCCAACGTCCTGACTTTC.

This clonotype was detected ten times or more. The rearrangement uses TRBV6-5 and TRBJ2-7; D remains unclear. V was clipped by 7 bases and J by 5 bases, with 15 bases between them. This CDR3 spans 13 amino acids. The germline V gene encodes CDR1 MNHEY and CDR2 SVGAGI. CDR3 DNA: TGTGCCAGCAAAGCTCCGAATGGCCACGAGCAGTACTTC. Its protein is CASKAPNGHEQYF.